A selection of T cell receptor beta chains follows, all from one sample in a study of cytomegalovirus exposure and HLA in healthy donors. Assay used: immunoSEQ multiplex PCR; TCRdb lists only in-frame clones, some missing. The profile covers over 250,000 clones, with roughly 70% appearing a single time and around 2.3% taken by the ten largest. Sequencing was performed on PBMCs. All receptors derive from a female donor in good health and CMV-seronegative. The CDR3 runs from the conserved cysteine through the conserved F or W. The D gene is left open where the match is weak. A clone size is listed for some rows: how often the clone was seen (once, few, many), or a class if it is expanded.

J	size	V	D	CDR3	DNA
TRBJ1-5	.	TRBV4-1	.	CASSQDSRLNQPQHF	TGCGCCAGCAGCCAAGATTCCAGGCTCAATCAGCCCCAGCATTTT
TRBJ2-7	.	TRBV6-1	.	CASRSTGPSYEQYF	TGTGCCAGCAGAAGCACAGGGCCCTCCTACGAGCAGTACTTC
TRBJ2-1	once	TRBV19	.	CASSINTADYNEQFF	TGTGCCAGTAGTATCAACACAGCCGACTACAATGAGCAGTTCTTC
TRBJ1-2	.	TRBV28	TRBD1	CASRPGTVGHGYTF	TGTGCCAGCAGACCCGGGACAGTCGGTCATGGCTACACCTTC
TRBJ1-1	.	TRBV28	.	CASSLLGEMNTEAFF	TGTGCCAGCAGTTTATTAGGGGAAATGAACACTGAAGCTTTCTTT
TRBJ2-1	.	TRBV7-2	TRBD2	CASSLGLAEYNEQFF	TGTGCCAGCAGCCTGGGACTAGCGGAGTACAATGAGCAGTTCTTC
TRBJ1-1	.	TRBV5-1	.	CASSSRGPEDTEAFF	TGCGCCAGCAGCTCCCGAGGGCCGGAGGACACTGAAGCTTTCTTT
TRBJ1-5	few	TRBV19	.	CASSYQARQPQHF	TGTGCCAGTAGTTATCAGGCCAGGCAGCCCCAGCATTTT
TRBJ2-7	.	TRBV6-5	.	CASTEGGRLYEQYF	TGTGCCAGCACCGAAGGAGGGCGGCTCTACGAGCAGTACTTC
TRBJ2-2	.	TRBV4-1	.	CASSQDNPPAGPWGELFF	TGCGCCAGCAGCCAAGATAATCCCCCGGCAGGCCCCTGGGGGGAGCTGTTTTTT
TRBJ2-3	.	TRBV6-1	.	CASSDFPVTDTQYF	TGTGCCAGCAGTGACTTCCCAGTCACAGATACGCAGTATTTT
TRBJ2-7	.	TRBV6-1	TRBD1	CASSARQGALTYEQYF	TGTGCCAGCAGTGCCCGACAGGGGGCCCTTACCTACGAGCAGTACTTC
TRBJ2-2	.	TRBV7-3	.	CASSLNRFKLTPTGELFF	TGTGCCAGCAGCTTAAATAGGTTTAAGTTGACTCCCACCGGGGAGCTGTTTTTT
TRBJ2-5	few	TRBV7-9	TRBD2	CASSLTSGETQYF	TGTGCCAGCAGCTTAACTAGCGGGGAGACCCAGTACTTC
TRBJ1-2	few	TRBV28	.	CASSLPPTGTYTF	TGTGCCAGCAGCCTCCCTCCTACAGGGACCTACACCTTC
TRBJ1-1	.	TRBV7-9	.	CASTKREAVTEAFF	TGTGCCAGCACGAAAAGGGAGGCCGTCACTGAAGCTTTCTTT